This T cell receptor (beta chain) was sequenced for a study of type 1 regulatory T cells. Trimming removed 6 bases at V and 8 bases at J, with 19 bases between. Per germline, CDR1 MDHEN and CDR2 SYDVKM. This CDR3 is 14 amino acids long. Notes on this clonotype: Its antigen is currently unknown.

One entry per CDR3 protein results from TCRdb running MiXCR on the reads. Of about 71,000 distinct CDR3 sequences in the sample, around 20% were seen once. General study results and limits: Tr1 cells had a more restricted TCR repertoire than non-Tr1 cells.

The TCR was taken from a human donor in good health. Sequenced: cultured type 1 regulatory T (Tr1) cells, either the whole culture or a sorted fraction (not recorded which). This rearrangement joins TRBV28 to TRBJ1-2, with no clear D. This CDR3 reads CASSHRERFGGYTF. For the CDR3, the DNA is TGTGCCAGCAGCCACCGCGAGCGCTTTGGGGGCTACACCTTC.